The subject of this entry is one TCR beta chain. Its antigen is unknown. Cells designated naive CD8 were CD45RO-negative and were positively selected for CCR7, with terminally differentiated effector memory CD45RA+ cells excluded. Across several immunoSEQ plates, the genomic DNA of each subset was split evenly. Clones were read by immunoSEQ multiplex PCR, and TCRdb kept only the in-frame ones, dropping some. Of about 2.1 million clones in the sample, 80% to 95% are singletons; the top ten hold 1.5% to 2%. The data derive from a study of shared clonotypes between healthy human individuals. Findings and caveats of the study: The study generally estimated greater richness for naive than memory subsets.

The sample comprised naive CD8+ T cells from PBMCs. This TCR was sampled from a man in his late teens or twenties in good health. Some clones in this sample may be carry-over from other donors' samples.

The CDR3 sequence is CASAKGREQYF. CDR3 in DNA: TGTGCCAGCGCGAAAGGGAGGGAGCAGTACTTC. V usage is TRBV5-6 and J usage is TRBJ2-7; D may be TRBD2 (6 bases). This CDR3 is built from 11 residues. Germline V gene lookup returns CDR1 SGHDT and CDR2 YYEEEE. V lost 7 bases, J lost 7 bases, and 12 bases lay in between.